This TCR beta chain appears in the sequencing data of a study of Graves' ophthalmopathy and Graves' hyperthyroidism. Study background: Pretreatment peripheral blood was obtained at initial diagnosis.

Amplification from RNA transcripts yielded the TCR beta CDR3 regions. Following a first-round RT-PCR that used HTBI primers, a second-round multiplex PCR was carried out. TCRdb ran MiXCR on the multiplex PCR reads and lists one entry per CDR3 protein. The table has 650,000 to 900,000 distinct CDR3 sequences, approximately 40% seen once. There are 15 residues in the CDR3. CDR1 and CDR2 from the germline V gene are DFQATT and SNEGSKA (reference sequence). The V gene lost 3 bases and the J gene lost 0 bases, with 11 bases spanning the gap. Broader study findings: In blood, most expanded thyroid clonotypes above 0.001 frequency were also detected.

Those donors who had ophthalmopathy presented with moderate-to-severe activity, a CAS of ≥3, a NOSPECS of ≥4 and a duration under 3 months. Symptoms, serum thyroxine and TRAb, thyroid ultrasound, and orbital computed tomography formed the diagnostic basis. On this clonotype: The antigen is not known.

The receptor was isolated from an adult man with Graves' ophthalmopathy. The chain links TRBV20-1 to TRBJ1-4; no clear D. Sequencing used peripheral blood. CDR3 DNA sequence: TGCAGTGCTAGGAACTTCGACCCAACTAATGAAAAACTGTTTTTT. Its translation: CSARNFDPTNEKLFF.